This T cell receptor (beta chain) was observed in a study of T cells in women clearing cervical HPV infection (dated by TCRdb to about 2018). The study in broad terms: The cases were 25 to 30 women with histologically confirmed HPV16-related CIN3 or worse, and 2 of those women had invasive cancers. Cases had a median age of 34 years and controls had a median age of approximately 40, with no significant differences in baseline characteristics. Cases were matched to controls by age within five years and by the year the sample was collected. The controls were over 20 women whose single incident HPV16 infection cleared within 12 months with no development of precancer or cancer. The parent cohort enrolled about 10,000 women aged 18 or older in Guanacaste, Costa Rica, in about 1993 to 1994 and followed the women for around seven years. Blood from cases was drawn at the visit where the lesion was first identified, while blood from controls was drawn once the infection was no longer detected. Five blinded duplicates per group were added as quality controls, giving around 60 samples: around 50 participants and approximately ten replicates. Nested within Costa Rica's Guanacaste HPV Natural History Study, an exploratory proof-of-principle case-control study compared TCR repertoires across cervical HPV16 outcomes. For cases, the median interval between lesion detection and blood sampling was around 150 days, with an interquartile range of about 85 to 220 days. Since only a few of the women had HLA typing available, the possibility that HLA type was acting as a confounder could not be ruled out.

Every participant had a single incident cervical HPV16 infection, and prevalent HPV16 infections were excluded. Cervical HPV DNA was detected with MY09/MY11 PCR, and genotyping was done with dot-blot hybridization. About 15 mL of heparinized blood were centrifuged, and the buffy coat was aliquoted, frozen at -30°C, then stored at -80°C. QIAGEN kits were used to extract genomic DNA from buffy coat specimens. Based on the germline V gene, the CDR1 and CDR2 sequences are SNHLY and FYNNEI. Counted from cysteine to phenylalanine, this CDR3 has 13 amino acids. The DNA has 30 bases, all within the CDR3, and is read from base 1. General findings and caveats noted by the study authors: Because T-cell numbers per sample were unknown, differences in richness could reflect varying T-cell content rather than repertoire biology. By combining richness with V gene abundances, random forest classifiers separated cases from controls with an estimated AUC of 0.83. Because of the cross-sectional design, the study could not determine whether the associations came before infection or resulted from infection, and neither effector/memory subsets nor HPV-specific T cells were isolated. TCR repertoire richness was significantly higher in CIN3+ cases than in controls across sequencing depths, while evenness did not differ. TRBV6-7 relative abundance was lower in cases than in controls (around 0.11% versus 0.16%; Bonferroni P = 0.0008).

TCR beta CDR3 regions were amplified by multiplex PCR from an average of around 1,200 ng genomic DNA per sample using the immunoSEQ assay. To correct primer bias, the assay used a complete synthetic TCR repertoire to set an amplification baseline. Amplicons were sequenced on the Illumina platform. Turning to the authors' computational methods: Error correction of the sequences involved clustering with frequency ratios plus a modified nearest-neighbor algorithm, after which the sequences were analyzed in the immunoSEQ Analyzer using IMGT gene definitions. At each rarefaction depth, TCR richness and evenness were averaged across 20 rarefaction repeats, and samples with fewer sequences than that depth were excluded. Wilcoxon rank sum tests with FDR correction were used to compare V, D and J gene relative abundances between the groups. For the blinded duplicates, the intraclass correlation was 95% to 96% for TCR richness and averaged roughly 79% across roughly 65 gene segments. Sourced from immuneACCESS, this table was stored by TCRdb with only in-frame sequences that have V and J called. A share of the clones is absent; for the studies checked, an unresolved V gene accounts for under half, and the remainder has no known explanation. V, J and clone size reflect that table, while D and trimming were determined from the DNA. The sample table includes tens of thousands of clones. The ten largest clones add up to 6.6% of the sample.

With respect to this clone: The clone's antigen remains unknown. The read ends 3 residues before the CDR3 terminus; that terminus is restored from the germline J gene.

The sequenced sample was blood buffy coat. This TCR came from a woman aged 18-70 years with a cervical HPV16 infection that either progressed to CIN3+ or cleared (not recorded which). The receptor chain draws on TRBV2 and TRBJ2-3; TRBD2 might be the D gene, on 5 matching bases. The DNA read from the CDR3 is TGTGCCAGCAGTAATAGCGAGCAAGAGACG. Translated, it gives CASSNSEQET. The complete CDR3 sequence is CASSNSEQETQYF. Beyond the CDR3, the reference TRBV2 and TRBJ2-3 genes provide the residues; the full variable domain reads: EPEVTQTPSHQVTQMGQEVILRCVPISNHLYFYWYRQILGQKVEFLVSFYNNEISEKSEIFDDQFSVERPDGSNFTLKIRSTKLEDSAMYFCASSNSEQETQYFGPGTRLTVL.